The text below deals with one TCR beta chain. Method: immunoSEQ multiplex PCR; TCRdb's copy keeps in-frame clones and lacks some. The data contain tens of thousands of clones, 75% to 90% of them seen just once; the ten biggest clones take up 0.41%. The sample belongs to a study of technical replicates of blood from several donors. Germline V gene data show CDR1 as SGHTA and CDR2 as FQGTGA. V was cut by 3 bases and J by 5 bases, with 10 bases left in between. This CDR3 region has 14 residues. This receptor was obtained from a human donor in good health. Sequenced sample: T cells isolated from PBMCs. The gene calls are TRBV7-3 and TRBJ2-2; D possibly corresponds to TRBD1 (6 bases). The CDR3, as DNA: TGTGCCAGCAGCTTGACAGGTTTAACCGGGGAGCTGTTTTTT. The encoded protein is CASSLTGLTGELFF. The whole variable domain, remainder taken from reference TRBV7-3 and TRBJ2-2, is GAGVSQTPSNKVTEKGKYVELRCDPISGHTALYWYRQSLGQGPEFLIYFQGTGAADDSGLPNDRFFAVRPEGSVSTLKIQRTERGDSAVYLCASSLTGLTGELFFGEGSRLTVL.